These 21 T cell receptor beta chains originate from one sample sequenced in a study of blood T cell repertoires in COVID-19. Sequenced by immunoSEQ multiplex PCR; TCRdb stores in-frame clones only, minus some. The sample includes roughly 280,000 clones, about 90% of them seen just once. Sequencing was carried out using peripheral blood. The receptor set was obtained from a woman in her 50s who had recovered from COVID-19.

This clone was picked up one time. The genes are TRBV30 and TRBJ1-2; possibly TRBD1 for D (6 bases). Looked up from germline, CDR1 is GTSNPN and CDR2 is SVGIG (reference sequence). With 1 base removed from V and 7 bases from J, the gap between germline ends came to 13 bases. The CDR3 covers 13 residues. CDR3 bases: TGTGCCTGGAGTGACCAGGGGACGGGTGGCTACACCTTC. Its protein product is CAWSDQGTGGYTF.

This clone appeared a single time. The chain joins TRBV3-1 (or the pseudogene TRBV3-2) to TRBJ2-7, with D perhaps TRBD2 (6 bases). The CDR3 is 16 amino acids. Trimming left V 2 bases short and J 6 bases short, with 20 bases between. CDR1 and CDR2 (germline): LGHDT, YNNKEL (reference sequence). The CDR3 bases are TGTGCCAGCAGCCAATCTCGACTAGGAGGGATCAGCGAGCAGTACTTC. It yields the protein CASSQSRLGGISEQYF.

The chain joins TRBV21-1 to TRBJ1-2; TRBD1, the table's D call, lacks a check against the DNA. TRBV21-1 is termed a pseudogene. The CDR3 has 15 residues. This CDR3 reads CASSHRTGRSYGYTF. Written as DNA, the CDR3 is TGTGCCAGCAGCCATAGGACAGGGCGAAGCTATGGCTACACCTTC.

This clone was detected ten times or more. This chain joins TRBV30 and TRBJ1-2; D is perhaps TRBD1 (6 bases). Germline V gives CDR1 GTSNPN, CDR2 SVGIG (reference sequence). The CDR3 runs to 11 residues. Trimming removed 5 bases at V and 4 bases at J, with 8 bases between. This CDR3 is CAWQGIYGYTF. In DNA form, the CDR3 reads TGTGCCTGGCAGGGGATCTATGGCTACACCTTC.

The chain recombines TRBV5-1 with TRBJ2-2; D possibly corresponds to TRBD1 (5 bases). This CDR3 contains 16 residues. The V end lost 3 bases, the J end lost 5 bases, and 17 bases lay between the germline ends. Germline V CDR1 and CDR2: SGHRS, YFSETQ. The CDR3 sequence: CASSSRQTLGTGELFF. The CDR3 DNA is TGCGCCAGCAGCTCCCGACAGACCCTCGGAACCGGGGAGCTGTTTTTT.

The chain joins TRBV25-1 to TRBJ2-1; perhaps TRBD1 as D (5 bases). This CDR3 contains 13 residues. V lost 5 bases to trimming and J lost 8 bases, with 13 bases between them. From germline, CDR1 is MGHDK and CDR2 SYGVNS. The CDR3 DNA reads as TGTGCCAGCAGTCCTCGCCAGGGCGATGAGCAGTTCTTC. Translating it yields CASSPRQGDEQFF. Full variable domain (rest looked up from reference TRBV25-1 and TRBJ2-1): EADIYQTPRYLVIGTGKKITLECSQTMGHDKMYWYQQDPGMELHLIHYSYGVNSTEKGDLSSESTVSRIRTEHFPLTLESARPSHTSQYLCASSPRQGDEQFFGPGTRLTVL.

The J gene is TRBJ1-4, the V gene TRBV2, with 10 bases fitting TRBD1. This CDR3 spans 17 amino acids. Germline V gene sequence: CDR1 SNHLY, CDR2 FYNNEI. The V segment lost 3 bases and the J segment 2 bases; nucleotides outside the gene matches: 6. CDR3: CASSEVDRGRTNEKLFF. CDR3 nucleotide sequence: TGTGCCAGCAGTGAGGTGGACAGGGGGAGGACTAATGAAAAACTGTTTTTT.

In its sample, this clone was seen a few times. The rearrangement links TRBV11-2 to TRBJ1-1; D is possibly TRBD1 (5 bases). V shed 6 bases and J shed 3 bases, with 17 bases lying between them. Germline V CDR1 and CDR2: SGHAT, FQNNGV. CDR3 size: 15 residues. The CDR3 DNA follows: TGTGCCAGCAGGCGCATTAGGGGCCCTCACACTGAAGCTTTCTTT. Protein sequence: CASRRIRGPHTEAFF.

The chain uses TRBV7-9 and TRBJ2-3; 9 bases agree with TRBD1. The length of the CDR3 is 15 residues. Germline values: CDR1 SEHNR, CDR2 FQNEAQ (reference sequence). After removal of 3 bases from V and 3 bases from J, the junction contained 4 bases not matched to a gene. The CDR3 region has the DNA TGTGCCAGCAGCTTTCGGACAGGGGAAACAGATACGCAGTATTTT. Amino acid sequence: CASSFRTGETDTQYF.

This clone was seen just once. V usage is TRBV5-1 and J usage is TRBJ1-4, with D possibly matching TRBD1 (6 bases). Germline CDR1 reads SGHRS; CDR2 reads YFSETQ. Trimming stripped 3 bases from V and 8 bases from J, with 14 bases between. The CDR3 consists of 14 residues. The CDR3 sequence: CASSSGTQEEKLFF. The DNA of the CDR3 is TGCGCCAGCAGCTCGGGGACACAGGAGGAAAAACTGTTTTTT.

The V call is TRBV11-3, the J call TRBJ2-7; 13 nucleotides match TRBD2. This CDR3 has 13 amino acids. V shed 5 bases and J 8 bases; nucleotides not matched to a gene: 3. Germline CDR1 SGHNT, CDR2 YENEEA. The CDR3 reads CASSPGLAGQQYF. The DNA for the CDR3 is TGTGCCAGCAGCCCGGGACTAGCGGGACAGCAGTACTTC.

The chain has TRBV9 and TRBJ2-7, with D tentatively TRBD2 (5 bases). V lost 0 bases and J lost 5, with 9 bases in between. In germline, CDR1 is SGDLS, CDR2 YYNGEE. CDR3 length equals 13 residues. This CDR3 is CASSVGSAHEQYF. DNA for the CDR3: TGTGCCAGCAGCGTAGGTAGCGCCCACGAGCAGTACTTC.

This chain links TRBV5-6 with TRBJ2-7; 9 bases match TRBD1. CDR3 size: 13 residues. The V gene's germline CDR1 is SGHDT and CDR2 YYEEEE. V was pared by 5 bases and J by 6 bases, with 6 bases of the junction left unmatched. CDR3 nucleotide sequence: TGTGCCAGCAGGTCCGGGACAGGGATCGAGCAGTACTTC. This translates into CASRSGTGIEQYF. Full variable domain (rest looked up from reference TRBV5-6 and TRBJ2-7): DAGVTQSPTHLIKTRGQQVTLRCSPKSGHDTVSWYQQALGQGPQFIFQYYEEEERQRGNFPDRFSGHQFPNYSSELNVNALLLGDSALYLCASRSGTGIEQYFGPGTRLTVT.

CDR3 DNA: TGTGCCAGCAGCTTAGGGGGGACACCGAACACTGAAGCTTTCTTT. Its protein is CASSLGGTPNTEAFF. The V gene is TRBV7-2, the J gene TRBJ1-1; D might be TRBD1 (6 bases). Germline values: CDR1 SGHTA, CDR2 FQGNSA. The length of the CDR3 is 15 residues. The V gene lost 1 base and the J gene lost 1 base, with 10 bases spanning the gap.

DNA for the CDR3: TGTGCCTTCGGCGGGGCACCTTATGGCTACACCTTC. It specifies CAFGGAPYGYTF. The J gene is TRBJ1-2, the V gene TRBV30, with D maybe TRBD1 (5 bases). Trimming pared 7 bases from V and 5 bases from J, leaving 14 bases between. Germline V gene lookup returns CDR1 GTSNPN and CDR2 SVGIG (reference sequence). This CDR3 comprises 12 residues.

The chain joins TRBV9 to TRBJ2-1; D not resolved. V dropped 0 bases and J dropped 4 bases, with 11 bases sitting between them. Germline CDR1 reads SGDLS; CDR2 reads YYNGEE. The CDR3 totals 15 residues. This CDR3 reads CASSVGQATYNEQFF. Here the CDR3 DNA reads TGTGCCAGCAGCGTAGGGCAGGCGACGTACAATGAGCAGTTCTTC.

The chain is built from TRBV11-2 and TRBJ2-1; no firm D call. The V end was cut by 4 bases, the J end by 10 bases, with 8 bases between. The CDR3 sequence is 11 residues long. Germline values: CDR1 SGHAT, CDR2 FQNNGV. The CDR3 DNA follows: TGTGCCAGCAGCTATGCCAGGGAGCAGTTCTTC. As protein: CASSYAREQFF.

The chain employs TRBV6-5 and TRBJ2-3, with 10 positions matching TRBD1. Losses at the gene ends were 5 bases for V and 3 bases for J; bases not matched to a gene: 5. The CDR3 has 15 residues. Per germline, CDR1 MNHEY and CDR2 SVGAGI. The CDR3 reads CASSTGTGVTDTQYF. In DNA form, the CDR3 reads TGTGCCAGCAGTACCGGGACAGGGGTAACAGATACGCAGTATTTT.

The CDR3 protein is CASSKGQGSTGELFF. The CDR3 DNA reads as TGCGCCAGCAGCAAGGGACAGGGGAGCACCGGGGAGCTGTTTTTT. The chain recombines TRBV5-1 with TRBJ2-2, with 10 nucleotides matching TRBD1. In germline, CDR1 is SGHRS, CDR2 YFSETQ. This CDR3 region has 15 residues. Trimming at V came to 4 bases and at J to 4 bases, leaving 4 bases not matched to a gene.

This clone was picked up a small number of times. Other nucleotide sequences from this sample produce the same CDR3. CDR3 in amino acids: CASSTEGVWNEQFF. DNA for the CDR3: TGTGCCAGTAGTACAGAAGGGGTTTGGAATGAGCAGTTCTTC. This chain joins TRBV19 and TRBJ2-1; weak D call: TRBD1 (5 bases). Germline-derived CDR1 and CDR2 are LNHDA and SQIVND (reference sequence). The CDR3 has 14 residues. V dropped 4 bases and J dropped 7 bases, with 14 bases sitting between them.

This clone has just one count. V gene TRBV6-5 combines with J gene TRBJ1-1, with D perhaps TRBD1 (6 bases). The germline gives CDR1 MNHEY, CDR2 SVGAGI. Deletions cut 8 bases from V and 3 bases from J, with 19 bases between. This CDR3 is 15 amino acids long. CDR3 sequence (DNA): TGTGCCAGCTCCCGGGGGCAGGGAGGGGACACTGAAGCTTTCTTT. Protein product: CASSRGQGGDTEAFF.